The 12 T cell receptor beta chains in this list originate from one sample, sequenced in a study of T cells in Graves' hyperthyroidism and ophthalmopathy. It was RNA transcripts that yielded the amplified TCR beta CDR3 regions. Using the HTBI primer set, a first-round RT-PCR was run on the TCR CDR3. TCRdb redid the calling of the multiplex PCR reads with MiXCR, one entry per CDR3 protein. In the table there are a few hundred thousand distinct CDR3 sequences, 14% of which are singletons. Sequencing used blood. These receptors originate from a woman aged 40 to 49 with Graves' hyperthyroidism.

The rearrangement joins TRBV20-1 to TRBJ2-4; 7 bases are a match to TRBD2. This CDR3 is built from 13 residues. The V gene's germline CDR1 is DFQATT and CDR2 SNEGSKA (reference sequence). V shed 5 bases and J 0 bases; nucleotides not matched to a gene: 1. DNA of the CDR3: TGCAGTGCTGGGGGGGGAGCCAAAAACATTCAGTACTTC. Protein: CSAGGGAKNIQYF.

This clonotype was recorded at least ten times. The CDR3 region is CASRRTSGDTGELFF. CDR3 DNA: TGTGCCAGCAGAAGGACTAGCGGGGACACCGGGGAGCTGTTTTTT. The chain recombines TRBV7-3 with TRBJ2-2; 12 bases line up with TRBD2. The junction had 2 bases not matched to a gene; V was cut back by 6 bases and J by 3 bases. This CDR3 contains 15 residues. CDR1 and CDR2 (germline): SGHTA, FQGTGA.

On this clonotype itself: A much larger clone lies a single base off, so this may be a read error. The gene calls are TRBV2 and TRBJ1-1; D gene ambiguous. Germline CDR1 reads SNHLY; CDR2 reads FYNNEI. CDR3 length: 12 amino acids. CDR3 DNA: TGTGCCGGCAGTTGGGTGCCCACTGAAGCTTTCTTT. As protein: CAGSWVPTEAFF.

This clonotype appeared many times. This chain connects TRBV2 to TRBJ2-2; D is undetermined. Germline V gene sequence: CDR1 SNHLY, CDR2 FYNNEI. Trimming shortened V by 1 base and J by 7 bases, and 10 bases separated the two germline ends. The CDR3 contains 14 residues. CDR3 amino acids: CASSEVPASGELFF. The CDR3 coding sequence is TGTGCCAGCAGTGAAGTCCCGGCAAGCGGGGAGCTGTTTTTT.

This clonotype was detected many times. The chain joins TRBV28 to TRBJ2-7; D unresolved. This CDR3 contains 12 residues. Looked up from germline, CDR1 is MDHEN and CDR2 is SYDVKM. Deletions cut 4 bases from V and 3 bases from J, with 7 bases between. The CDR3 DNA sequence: TGTGCCAGCAGTTGGCAGAGCTACGAGCAGTACTTC. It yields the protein CASSWQSYEQYF.

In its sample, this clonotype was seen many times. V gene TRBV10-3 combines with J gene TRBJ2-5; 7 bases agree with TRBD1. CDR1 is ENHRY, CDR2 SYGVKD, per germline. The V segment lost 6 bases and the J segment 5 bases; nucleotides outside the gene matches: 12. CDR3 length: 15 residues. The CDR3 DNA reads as TGTGCCATCAGCGTACAGGGGATTGGTGGGGAGACCCAGTACTTC. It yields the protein CAISVQGIGGETQYF.

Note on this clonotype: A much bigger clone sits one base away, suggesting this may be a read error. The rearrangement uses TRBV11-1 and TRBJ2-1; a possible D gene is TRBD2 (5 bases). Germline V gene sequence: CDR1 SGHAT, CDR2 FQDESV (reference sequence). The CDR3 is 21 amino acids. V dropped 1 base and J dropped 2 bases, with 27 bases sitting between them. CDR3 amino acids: CASSLGYARGRTDEAYNEQFF. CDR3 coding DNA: TGTGCCAGCAGCTTAGGTTATGCGAGAGGGCGAACAGACGAAGCCTACAATGAGCAGTTCTTC.

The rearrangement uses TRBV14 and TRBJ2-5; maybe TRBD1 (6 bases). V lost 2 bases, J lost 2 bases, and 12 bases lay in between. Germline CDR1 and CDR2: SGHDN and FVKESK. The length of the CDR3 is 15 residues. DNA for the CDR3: TGTGCCAGCAGCCAACGTCGAACAGGGCAAGAGACCCAGTACTTC. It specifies CASSQRRTGQETQYF.

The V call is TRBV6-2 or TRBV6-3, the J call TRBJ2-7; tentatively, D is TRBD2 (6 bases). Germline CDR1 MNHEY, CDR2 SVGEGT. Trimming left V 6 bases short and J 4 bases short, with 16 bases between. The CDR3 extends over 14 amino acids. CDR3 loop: CASRLLAGHYEQYF. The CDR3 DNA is TGTGCCAGCAGGCTCCTCGCGGGGCATTACGAGCAGTACTTC.

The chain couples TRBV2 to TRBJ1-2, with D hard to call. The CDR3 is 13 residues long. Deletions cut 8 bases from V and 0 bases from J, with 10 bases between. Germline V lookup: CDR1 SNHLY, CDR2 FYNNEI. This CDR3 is CASGEVTNYGYTF. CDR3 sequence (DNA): TGTGCCAGCGGGGAGGTGACTAACTATGGCTACACCTTC.

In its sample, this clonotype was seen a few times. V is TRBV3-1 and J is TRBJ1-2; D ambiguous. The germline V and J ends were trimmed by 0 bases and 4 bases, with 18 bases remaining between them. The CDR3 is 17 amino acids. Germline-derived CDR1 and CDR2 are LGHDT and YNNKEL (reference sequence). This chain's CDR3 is CASSQEIMRTGGYGYTF. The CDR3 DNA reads TGTGCCAGCAGCCAAGAGATTATGAGGACCGGAGGCTATGGCTACACCTTC.

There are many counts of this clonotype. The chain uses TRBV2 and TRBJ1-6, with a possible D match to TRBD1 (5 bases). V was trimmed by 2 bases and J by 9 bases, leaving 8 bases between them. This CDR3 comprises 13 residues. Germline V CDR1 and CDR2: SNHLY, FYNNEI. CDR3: CASSELRASPLHF. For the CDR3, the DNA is TGTGCCAGCAGTGAACTCAGGGCTTCACCCCTCCACTTT. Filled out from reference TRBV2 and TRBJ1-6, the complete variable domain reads EPEVTQTPSHQVTQMGQEVILRCVPISNHLYFYWYRQILGQKVEFLVSFYNNEISEKSEIFDDQFSVERPDGSNFTLKIRSTKLEDSAMYFCASSELRASPLHFGNGTRLTVT.